This entry lists 9 T cell receptor beta chains sequenced from one sample in a study of early T cells in non-severe SARS-CoV-2 infection. TCRdb reprocessed the 5' RACE reads with MiXCR, giving one entry per CDR3 protein. The sample yields around 76,000 distinct CDR3 sequences, over 9% seen once. Material: whole blood. The receptors originated from an adult who was a healthcare worker with PCR-confirmed SARS-CoV-2 infection or an uninfected control (not recorded which).

This sequence joins TRBV2 and TRBJ2-7; maybe TRBD2 (6 bases). CDR1 and CDR2 (germline): SNHLY, FYNNEI. The length of the CDR3 is 14 residues. V was clipped by 6 bases and J by 6 bases, with 18 bases between them. The CDR3 nucleotides read TGTGCCAGCAGCCCCCTACGGGAGTCGTTCGAGCAGTACTTC. Protein: CASSPLRESFEQYF. Full variable domain (outside the CDR3, taken from reference TRBV2 and TRBJ2-7): EPEVTQTPSHQVTQMGQEVILRCVPISNHLYFYWYRQILGQKVEFLVSFYNNEISEKSEIFDDQFSVERPDGSNFTLKIRSTKLEDSAMYFCASSPLRESFEQYFGPGTRLTVT.

This chain joins TRBV6-5 and TRBJ1-2; TRBD1 aligns across 7 bases. The CDR3 runs to 14 residues. V lost 5 bases and J lost 3; bases outside the gene matches: 6. Germline CDR1 is MNHEY and CDR2 is SVGAGI. CDR3 in DNA: TGTGCCAGCAGTATTCAGGGGGGGCACTATGGCTACACCTTC. Translated: CASSIQGGHYGYTF.

The V gene is TRBV20-1, the J gene TRBJ1-4; D uncertain. CDR1 DFQATT and CDR2 SNEGSKA come from the germline V gene (reference sequence). The CDR3 is 12 amino acids. V lost 4 bases to trimming and J lost 2 bases, with 5 bases between them. CDR3 in amino acids: CSAKWTNEKLFF. CDR3 sequence (DNA): TGCAGTGCTAAATGGACTAATGAAAAACTGTTTTTT.

There are a few counts of this clonotype. J is TRBJ2-3 and V is TRBV6-5, with D perhaps matching TRBD1 or TRBD2 (5 bases each). Germline CDR1 reads MNHEY; CDR2 reads SVGAGI. The V end lost 8 bases, the J end lost 5 bases, and 5 bases lay between the germline ends. The CDR3 is 10 amino acids. CDR3 DNA: TGTGCCAGCGGGGGAGATACGCAGTATTTT. Protein product: CASGGDTQYF.

This clonotype was seen once. The chain is built from TRBV6-2 or TRBV6-3 and TRBJ1-2; D gene uncertain. The CDR3 consists of 12 residues. V was pared by 6 bases and J by 2 bases, with 7 bases between. Germline-derived CDR1 and CDR2 are MNHEY and SVGEGT. CDR3 nucleotide sequence: TGTGCCAGCAGGACGAACAACTATGGCTACACCTTC. It codes for CASRTNNYGYTF.

The chain joins TRBV9 to TRBJ2-7; perhaps TRBD1 as D (5 bases). This CDR3 contains 15 residues. Trimming took 0 bases from V and 0 from J, leaving 10 bases between them. Germline V gene lookup returns CDR1 SGDLS and CDR2 YYNGEE. CDR3 DNA: TGTGCCAGCAGCGTAGACCCTGGGGCCTCCTACGAGCAGTACTTC. Translated, it gives CASSVDPGASYEQYF.

This clonotype was seen only a few times. This chain connects TRBV20-1 to TRBJ1-1, with TRBD1 identical over 7 bases. The CDR3 totals 13 residues. Germline CDR1 DFQATT, CDR2 SNEGSKA (reference sequence). With V trimmed by 3 bases and J by 3 bases, 4 bases remained unmatched. The CDR3 spells CSARPDRDTEAFF. The CDR3 bases are TGCAGTGCTAGGCCCGACAGGGACACTGAAGCTTTCTTT.

The V and J genes are TRBV30 and TRBJ2-2; 9 nucleotides align to TRBD1. J gave up 4 bases and V 2 bases, and 2 bases lay outside the gene matches. This CDR3 is built from 14 residues. CDR1 is GTSNPN, CDR2 SVGIG, per germline (reference sequence). This CDR3 reads CAWSRQGGTGELFF. DNA for the CDR3: TGTGCCTGGAGTAGACAGGGGGGCACCGGGGAGCTGTTTTTT.

This chain connects TRBV3-1 to TRBJ2-1; D gene ambiguous. CDR3 length: 15 residues. Germline loops: CDR1 LGHDT, CDR2 YNNKEL (reference sequence). V lost 0 bases and J 8 bases, leaving 14 bases between the germline ends. The CDR3 spells CASSQDRTTNDEQFF. As DNA, the CDR3 is TGTGCCAGCAGCCAAGATAGGACCACCAACGATGAGCAGTTCTTC.